This T cell receptor beta chain was captured by sequencing in a study of response to subunit inactivated influenza vaccine. Study-level results: After each seasonal influenza vaccination, few new T cells are recruited, the authors suggested.

This clonotype was counted between two and nine times. Its antigen remains unidentified. Its ends do not fully match the called genes, so a read error is possible. TCRdb reanalysed the RT-PCR reads using MiXCR and keeps one entry per CDR3 protein. The profile shows around 500,000 distinct CDR3 sequences, 10% to 11% of them singletons. The CDR3 length is 16 residues. Per germline, CDR1 SSHAT and CDR2 FNYEAQ (reference sequence). The sample in question was PBMCs from blood, obtained about 40 days after vaccination. The sequence came from a man aged 45-65 years who received an inactivated influenza vaccine. The rearrangement links TRBV7-7 to TRBJ2-1; TRBD2 aligns across 11 bases. CDR3 bases: TGTGCTAGCAGCTCTAGGAGACTAGCGGGGAACTATGAGCAGTTCTTC. The encoded protein is CASSSRRLAGNYEQFF.